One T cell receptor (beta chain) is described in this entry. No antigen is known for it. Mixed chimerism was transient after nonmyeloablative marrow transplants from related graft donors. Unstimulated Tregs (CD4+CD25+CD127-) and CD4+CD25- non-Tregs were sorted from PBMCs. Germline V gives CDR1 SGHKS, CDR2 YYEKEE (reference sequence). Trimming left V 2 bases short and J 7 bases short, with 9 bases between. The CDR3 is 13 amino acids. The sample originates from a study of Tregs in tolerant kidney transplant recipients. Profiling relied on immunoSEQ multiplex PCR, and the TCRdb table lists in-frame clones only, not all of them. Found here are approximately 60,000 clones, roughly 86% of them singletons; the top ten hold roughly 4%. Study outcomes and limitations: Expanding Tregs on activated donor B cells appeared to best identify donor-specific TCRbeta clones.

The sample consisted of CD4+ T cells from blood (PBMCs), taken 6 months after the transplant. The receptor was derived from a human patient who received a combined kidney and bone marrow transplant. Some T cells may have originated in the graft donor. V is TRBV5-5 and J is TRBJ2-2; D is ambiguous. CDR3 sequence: CASSFNVGGELFF. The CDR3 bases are TGTGCCAGCAGCTTCAACGTCGGCGGGGAGCTGTTTTTT.